This T cell receptor beta chain was recovered during a study of blood T cells in healthy people across ages. Losses at the gene ends were 4 bases for V and 5 bases for J; bases not matched to a gene: 15. The CDR3 runs to 17 residues. CDR1 and CDR2 (germline): SGHDN, FVKESK. A second PCR of roughly 7 to 11 cycles used a sample-barcoded 5' primer and a J-beta primer mix. The study obtained at least 2.5 million CDR3-containing paired-end reads from every sample. MiXCR was run by TCRdb on the 5' RACE reads, yielding one entry per CDR3 protein. The sample lists around 1,800,000 distinct CDR3 sequences, 39% seen once, with more than 20% in the top ten.

The TCR originated in a human donor in good health. The sequenced sample was blood. The chain joins TRBV14 to TRBJ2-5, with 8 nucleotides matching TRBD2. The CDR3 sequence is CASSRNSLAVPRETQYF. CDR3 coding DNA: TGTGCCAGCAGCCGAAACTCACTAGCGGTACCTCGGGAGACCCAGTACTTC.